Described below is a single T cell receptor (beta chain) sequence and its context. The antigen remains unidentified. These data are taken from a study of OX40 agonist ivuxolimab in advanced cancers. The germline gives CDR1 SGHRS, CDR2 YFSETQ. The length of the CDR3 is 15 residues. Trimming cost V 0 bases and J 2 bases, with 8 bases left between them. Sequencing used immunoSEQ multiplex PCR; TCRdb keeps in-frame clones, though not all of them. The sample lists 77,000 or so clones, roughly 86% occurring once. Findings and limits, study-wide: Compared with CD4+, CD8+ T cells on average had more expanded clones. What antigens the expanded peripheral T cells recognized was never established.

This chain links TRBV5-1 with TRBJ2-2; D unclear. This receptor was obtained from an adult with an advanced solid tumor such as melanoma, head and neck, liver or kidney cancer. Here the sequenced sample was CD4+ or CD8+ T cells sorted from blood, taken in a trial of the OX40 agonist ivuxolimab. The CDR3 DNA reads TGCGCCAGCAGCTTGGTGGGTCTTAACACCGGGGAGCTGTTTTTT. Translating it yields CASSLVGLNTGELFF.